This TCR beta chain stems from a study of T-cell reconstitution after alpha-beta-depleted transplantation in children. V lost 5 bases to trimming and J lost 6 bases, with 17 bases between them. CDR1 SGHTA and CDR2 FQGTGA come from the germline V gene. This CDR3 region has 15 residues. Unique molecular identifiers were incorporated during preparation of the TCRbeta library. MiXCR was run by TCRdb on the PCR reads, yielding one entry per CDR3 protein. The sample yields nearly 350,000 distinct CDR3 sequences, roughly 15% seen once. The study, taken as a whole, reports: Surviving recipient T cells and thymic progenitors underlay high day-60 TCRbeta diversity in some patients. From newly produced T cells came most of the T-cell counts and diversity one year after transplant.

This clonotype was observed a handful of times. Its cognate antigen is unknown. Material: PBMCs, mostly from graft donor cells, obtained 360 days after TCRalphabeta/CD19-depleted stem cell transplant. This clonotype originated in a male patient between 2 and 15 years old who had a stem cell transplant for acute lymphoblastic leukemia, so the T cells may come from the graft donor. The J gene is TRBJ2-1, the V gene TRBV7-3; a possible D gene is TRBD2 (6 bases). The CDR3 region is CASSQAGTAGNEQFF. The CDR3 DNA reads TGTGCCAGCAGCCAAGCCGGGACTGCCGGCAATGAGCAGTTCTTC.